This T cell receptor (beta chain) originates from a study of CD8 T cells in ankylosing spondylitis. The CDR3 runs to 15 residues. CDR1 is KGHSH, CDR2 LQKENI, per germline. The germline V and J ends were trimmed by 2 bases and 0 bases, with 9 bases remaining between them. TCRdb called the 5' RACE reads again in MiXCR, with one record for every CDR3 protein. The top ten clones hold 0.9% to 1.2% of a sample with nearly 350,000 distinct CDR3 sequences, roughly 15% of them seen once. This receptor was taken from a male donor with ankylosing spondylitis or in good health (not recorded which). The sequenced sample consisted of blood, either unsorted or a sorted T cell fraction (not recorded which). The chain employs TRBV18 and TRBJ2-3, with a weak D call TRBD1 (5 bases). CDR3 sequence: CASSPNQGSTDTQYF. DNA of the CDR3: TGTGCCAGCTCACCAAACCAGGGTAGCACAGATACGCAGTATTTT.